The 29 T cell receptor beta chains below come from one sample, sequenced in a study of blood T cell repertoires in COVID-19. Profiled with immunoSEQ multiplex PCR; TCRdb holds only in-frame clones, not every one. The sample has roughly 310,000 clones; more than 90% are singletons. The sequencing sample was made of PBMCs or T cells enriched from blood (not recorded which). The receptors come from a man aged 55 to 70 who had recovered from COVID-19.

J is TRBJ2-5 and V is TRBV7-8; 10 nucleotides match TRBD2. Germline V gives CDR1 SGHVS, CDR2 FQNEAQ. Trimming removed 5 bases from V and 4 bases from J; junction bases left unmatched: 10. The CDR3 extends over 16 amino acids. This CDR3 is CASSPKLAGTGETQYF. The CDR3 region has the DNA TGTGCCAGCAGCCCGAAACTAGCGGGGACGGGAGAGACCCAGTACTTC.

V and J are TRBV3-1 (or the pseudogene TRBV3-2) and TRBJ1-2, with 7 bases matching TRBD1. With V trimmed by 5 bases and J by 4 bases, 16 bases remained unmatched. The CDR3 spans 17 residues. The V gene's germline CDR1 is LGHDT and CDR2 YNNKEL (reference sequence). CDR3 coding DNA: TGTGCCAGCAGCGCATCCGTGGGGACAGCTCTTCTCTATGGCTACACCTTC. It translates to CASSASVGTALLYGYTF.

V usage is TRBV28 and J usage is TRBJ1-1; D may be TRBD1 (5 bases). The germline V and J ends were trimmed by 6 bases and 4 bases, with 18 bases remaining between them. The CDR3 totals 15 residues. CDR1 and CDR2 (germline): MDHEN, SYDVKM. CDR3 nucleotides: TGTGCCAGCAGCCGAGGTAGCAGGGCGGTCACTGAAGCTTTCTTT. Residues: CASSRGSRAVTEAFF. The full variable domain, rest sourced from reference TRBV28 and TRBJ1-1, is DVKVTQSSRYLVKRTGEKVFLECVQDMDHENMFWYRQDPGLGLRLIYFSYDVKMKEKGDIPEGYSVSREKKERFSLILESASTNQTSMYLCASSRGSRAVTEAFFGQGTRLTVV.

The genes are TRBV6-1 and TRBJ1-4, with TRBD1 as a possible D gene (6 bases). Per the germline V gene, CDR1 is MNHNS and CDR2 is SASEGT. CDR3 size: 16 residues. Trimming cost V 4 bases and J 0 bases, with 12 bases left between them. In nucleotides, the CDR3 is TGTGCCAGCAGTGCATCCTACAGGGCAACTAATGAAAAACTGTTTTTT. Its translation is CASSASYRATNEKLFF.

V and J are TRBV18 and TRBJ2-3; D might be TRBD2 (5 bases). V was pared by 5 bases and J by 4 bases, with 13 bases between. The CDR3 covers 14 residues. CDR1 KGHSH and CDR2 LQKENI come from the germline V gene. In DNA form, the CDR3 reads TGTGCCAGCTCAGCGGGCCCTGGGGCAGATACGCAGTATTTT. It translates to CASSAGPGADTQYF.

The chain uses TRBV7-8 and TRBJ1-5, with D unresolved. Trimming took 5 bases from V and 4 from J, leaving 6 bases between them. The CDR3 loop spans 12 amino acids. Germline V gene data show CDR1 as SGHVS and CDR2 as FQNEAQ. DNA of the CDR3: TGTGCCAGCAGCCTAATAAATCAGCCCCAGCATTTT. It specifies CASSLINQPQHF.

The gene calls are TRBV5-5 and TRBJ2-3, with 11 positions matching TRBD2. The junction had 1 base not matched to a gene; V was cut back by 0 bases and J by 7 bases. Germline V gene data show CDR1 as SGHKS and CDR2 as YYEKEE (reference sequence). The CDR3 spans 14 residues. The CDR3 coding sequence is TGTGCCAGCAGCTTGGGACTAGCGGGGAATACGCAGTATTTT. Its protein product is CASSLGLAGNTQYF.

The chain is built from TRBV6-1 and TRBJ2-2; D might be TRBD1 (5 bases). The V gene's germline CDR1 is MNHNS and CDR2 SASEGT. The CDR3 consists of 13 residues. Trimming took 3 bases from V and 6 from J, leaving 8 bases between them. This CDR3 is CASSDQGPGELFF. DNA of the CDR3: TGTGCCAGCAGTGATCAGGGTCCCGGGGAGCTGTTTTTT.

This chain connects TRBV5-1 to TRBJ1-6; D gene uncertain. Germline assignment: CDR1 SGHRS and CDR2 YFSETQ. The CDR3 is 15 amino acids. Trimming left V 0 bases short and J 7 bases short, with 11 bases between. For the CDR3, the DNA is TGCGCCAGCAGCTTGGTTCCGGGAGCCAATTCACCCCTCCACTTT. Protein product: CASSLVPGANSPLHF.

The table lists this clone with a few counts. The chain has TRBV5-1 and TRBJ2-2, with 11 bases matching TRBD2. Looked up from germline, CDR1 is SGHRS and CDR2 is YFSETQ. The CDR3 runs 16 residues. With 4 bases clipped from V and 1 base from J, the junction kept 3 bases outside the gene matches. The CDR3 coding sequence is TGCGCCAGCAGCCCCGGACTAGCGGGGAACACCGGGGAGCTGTTTTTT. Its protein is CASSPGLAGNTGELFF.

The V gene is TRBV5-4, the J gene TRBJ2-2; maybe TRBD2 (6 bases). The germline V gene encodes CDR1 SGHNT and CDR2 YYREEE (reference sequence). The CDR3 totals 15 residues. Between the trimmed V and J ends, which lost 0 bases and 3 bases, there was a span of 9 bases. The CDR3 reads CASSLVEGYTGELFF. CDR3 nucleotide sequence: TGTGCCAGCAGCTTGGTGGAGGGCTACACCGGGGAGCTGTTTTTT.

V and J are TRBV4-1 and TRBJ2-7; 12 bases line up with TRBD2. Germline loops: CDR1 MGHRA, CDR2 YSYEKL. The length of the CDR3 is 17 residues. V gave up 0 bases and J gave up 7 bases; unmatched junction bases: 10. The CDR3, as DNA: TGCGCCAGCAGCCAAGATAGACTAGCGGGAGTGGTTGGGGAGCAGTACTTC. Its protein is CASSQDRLAGVVGEQYF.

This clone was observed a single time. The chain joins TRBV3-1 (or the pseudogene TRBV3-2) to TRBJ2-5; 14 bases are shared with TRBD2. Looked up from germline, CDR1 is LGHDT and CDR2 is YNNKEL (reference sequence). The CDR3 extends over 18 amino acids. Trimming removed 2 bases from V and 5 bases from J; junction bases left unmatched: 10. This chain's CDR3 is CASSQPTGTSGSKETQYF. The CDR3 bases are TGTGCCAGCAGCCAACCAACCGGGACTAGCGGGAGTAAGGAGACCCAGTACTTC.

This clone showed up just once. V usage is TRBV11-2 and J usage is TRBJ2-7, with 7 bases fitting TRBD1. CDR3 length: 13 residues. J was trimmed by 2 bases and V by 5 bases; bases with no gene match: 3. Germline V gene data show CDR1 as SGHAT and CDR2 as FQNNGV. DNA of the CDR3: TGTGCCAGCAGCCCAGGACAGGCCTACGAGCAGTACTTC. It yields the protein CASSPGQAYEQYF. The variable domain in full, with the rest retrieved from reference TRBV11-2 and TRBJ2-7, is EAGVAQSPRYKIIEKRQSVAFWCNPISGHATLYWYQQILGQGPKLLIQFQNNGVVDDSQLPKDRFSAERLKGVDSTLKIQPAKLEDSAVYLCASSPGQAYEQYFGPGTRLTVT.

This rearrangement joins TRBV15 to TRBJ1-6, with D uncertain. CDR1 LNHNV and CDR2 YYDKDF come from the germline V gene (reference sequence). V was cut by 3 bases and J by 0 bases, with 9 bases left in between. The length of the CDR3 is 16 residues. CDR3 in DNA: TGTGCCACCAGCAGCACAAAGAACTCCTATAATTCACCCCTCCACTTT. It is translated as CATSSTKNSYNSPLHF.

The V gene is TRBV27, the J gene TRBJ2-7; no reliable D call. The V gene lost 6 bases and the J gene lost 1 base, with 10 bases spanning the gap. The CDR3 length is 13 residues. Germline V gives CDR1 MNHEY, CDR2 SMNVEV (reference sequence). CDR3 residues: CASRRLPSYEQYF. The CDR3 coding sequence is TGTGCCAGCAGGCGGCTTCCATCCTACGAGCAGTACTTC.

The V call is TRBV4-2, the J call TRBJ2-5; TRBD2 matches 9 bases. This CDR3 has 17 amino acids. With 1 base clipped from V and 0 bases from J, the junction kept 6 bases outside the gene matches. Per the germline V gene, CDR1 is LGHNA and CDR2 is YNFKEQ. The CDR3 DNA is TGTGCCAGCAGCCAAGGACTAGCGGTGCCAGACCAAGAGACCCAGTACTTC. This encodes CASSQGLAVPDQETQYF.

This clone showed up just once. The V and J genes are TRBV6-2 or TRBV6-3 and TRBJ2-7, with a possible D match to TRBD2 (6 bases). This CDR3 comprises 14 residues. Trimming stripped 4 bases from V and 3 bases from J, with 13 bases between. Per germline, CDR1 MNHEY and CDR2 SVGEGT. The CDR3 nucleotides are TGTGCCAGCAGTTTCCAGGGCGGGAACTACGAGCAGTACTTC. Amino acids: CASSFQGGNYEQYF.

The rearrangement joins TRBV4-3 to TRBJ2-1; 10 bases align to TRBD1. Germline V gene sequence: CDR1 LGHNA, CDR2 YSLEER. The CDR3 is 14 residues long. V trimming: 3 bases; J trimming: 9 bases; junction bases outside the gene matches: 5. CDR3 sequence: CASSHRTGGGEQFF. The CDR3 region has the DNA TGCGCCAGCAGCCACCGGACAGGGGGAGGTGAGCAGTTCTTC.

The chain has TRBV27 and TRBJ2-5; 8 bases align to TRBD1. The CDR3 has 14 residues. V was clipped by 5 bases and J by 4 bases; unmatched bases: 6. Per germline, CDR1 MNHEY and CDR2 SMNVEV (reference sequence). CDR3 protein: CASSRDRGLETQYF. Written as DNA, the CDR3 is TGTGCCAGCAGTAGAGACAGGGGCTTAGAGACCCAGTACTTC.

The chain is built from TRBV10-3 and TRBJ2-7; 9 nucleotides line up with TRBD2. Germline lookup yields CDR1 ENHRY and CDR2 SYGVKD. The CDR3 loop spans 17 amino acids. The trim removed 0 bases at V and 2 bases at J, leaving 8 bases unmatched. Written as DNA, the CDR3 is TGTGCCATCAGTGAGTCGACTCGTAGCGGGAGTACCTACGAGCAGTACTTC. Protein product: CAISESTRSGSTYEQYF.

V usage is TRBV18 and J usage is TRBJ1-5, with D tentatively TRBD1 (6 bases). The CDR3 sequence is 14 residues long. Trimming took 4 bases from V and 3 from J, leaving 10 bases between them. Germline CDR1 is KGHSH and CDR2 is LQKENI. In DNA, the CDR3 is TGTGCCAGCTCACTGGACAGAACCAATCAGCCCCAGCATTTT. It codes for CASSLDRTNQPQHF.

DNA for the CDR3: TGTGCCACCAGCAGAGGGGCTAGCGGGGTGGAGACCCAGTACTTC. It yields the protein CATSRGASGVETQYF. The chain has TRBV15 and TRBJ2-5; TRBD2 matches 9 bases. This CDR3 is 15 amino acids long. Germline V lookup: CDR1 LNHNV, CDR2 YYDKDF (reference sequence). V lost 1 base to trimming and J lost 5 bases; unmatched junction nucleotides: 5.

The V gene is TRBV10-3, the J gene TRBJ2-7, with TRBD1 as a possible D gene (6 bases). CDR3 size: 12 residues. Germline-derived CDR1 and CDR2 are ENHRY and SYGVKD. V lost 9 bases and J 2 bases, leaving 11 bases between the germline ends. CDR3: CAIQGQTYEQYF. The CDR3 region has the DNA TGTGCCATTCAAGGACAGACCTACGAGCAGTACTTC.

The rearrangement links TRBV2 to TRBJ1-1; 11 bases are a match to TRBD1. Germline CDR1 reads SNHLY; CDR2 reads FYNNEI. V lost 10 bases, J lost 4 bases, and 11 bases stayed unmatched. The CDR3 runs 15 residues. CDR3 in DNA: TGTGCCACCAGGACAGGGGGCTGGCCAAGCACTGAAGCTTTCTTT. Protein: CATRTGGWPSTEAFF.

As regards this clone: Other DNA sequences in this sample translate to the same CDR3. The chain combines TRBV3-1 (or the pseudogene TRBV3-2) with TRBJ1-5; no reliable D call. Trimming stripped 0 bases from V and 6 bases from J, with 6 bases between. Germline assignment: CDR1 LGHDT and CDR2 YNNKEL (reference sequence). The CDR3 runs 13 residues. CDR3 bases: TGTGCCAGCAGCCAAGATAGAAGTCAGCCCCAGCATTTT. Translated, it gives CASSQDRSQPQHF.

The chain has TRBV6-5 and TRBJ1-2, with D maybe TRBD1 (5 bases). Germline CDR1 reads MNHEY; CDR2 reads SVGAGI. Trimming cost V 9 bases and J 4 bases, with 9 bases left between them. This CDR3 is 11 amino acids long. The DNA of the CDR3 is TGTGCCAGTCAGGGTGTCTATGGCTACACCTTC. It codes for CASQGVYGYTF.

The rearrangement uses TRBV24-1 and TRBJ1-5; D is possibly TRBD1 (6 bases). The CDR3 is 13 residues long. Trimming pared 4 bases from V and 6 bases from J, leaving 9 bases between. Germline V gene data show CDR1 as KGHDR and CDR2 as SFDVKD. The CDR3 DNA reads TGTGCCACCAGTGAATCAGGGGTTCAGCCCCAGCATTTT. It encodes CATSESGVQPQHF.

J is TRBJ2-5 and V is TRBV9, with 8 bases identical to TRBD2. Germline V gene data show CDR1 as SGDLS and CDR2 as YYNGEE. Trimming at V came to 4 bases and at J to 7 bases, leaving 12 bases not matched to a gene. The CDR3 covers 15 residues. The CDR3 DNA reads TGTGCCAGCAGCTTAAGCGGGAGTGGGTTCGGGACCCAGTACTTC. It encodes CASSLSGSGFGTQYF.